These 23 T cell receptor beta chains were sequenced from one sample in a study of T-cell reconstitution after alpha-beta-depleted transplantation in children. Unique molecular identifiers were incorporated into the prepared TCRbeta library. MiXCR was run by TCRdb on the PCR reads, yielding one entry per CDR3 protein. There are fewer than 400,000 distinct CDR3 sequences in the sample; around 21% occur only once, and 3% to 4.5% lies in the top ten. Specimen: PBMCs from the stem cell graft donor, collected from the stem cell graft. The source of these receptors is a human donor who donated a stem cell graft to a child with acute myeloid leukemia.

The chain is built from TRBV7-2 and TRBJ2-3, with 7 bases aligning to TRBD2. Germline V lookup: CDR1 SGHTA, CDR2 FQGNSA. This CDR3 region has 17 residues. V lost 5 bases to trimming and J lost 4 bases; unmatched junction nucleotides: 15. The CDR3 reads CASSIRGGGSSADTQYF. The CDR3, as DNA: TGTGCCAGCAGCATCAGAGGTGGCGGGAGTAGTGCAGATACGCAGTATTTT.

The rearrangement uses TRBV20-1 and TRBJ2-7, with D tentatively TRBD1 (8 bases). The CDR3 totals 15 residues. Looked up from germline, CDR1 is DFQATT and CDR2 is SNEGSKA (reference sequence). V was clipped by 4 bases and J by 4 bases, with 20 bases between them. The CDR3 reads CSATLMDREGYEQYF. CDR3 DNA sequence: TGCAGTGCTACTCTGATGGACAGGGAGGGTTACGAGCAGTACTTC.

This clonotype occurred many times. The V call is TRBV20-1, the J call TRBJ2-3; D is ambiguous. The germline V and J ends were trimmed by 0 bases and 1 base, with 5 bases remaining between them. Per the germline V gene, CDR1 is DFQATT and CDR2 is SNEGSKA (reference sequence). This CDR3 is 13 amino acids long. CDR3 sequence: CSARDFRTDTQYF. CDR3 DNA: TGCAGTGCTAGAGATTTTCGCACAGATACGCAGTATTTT.

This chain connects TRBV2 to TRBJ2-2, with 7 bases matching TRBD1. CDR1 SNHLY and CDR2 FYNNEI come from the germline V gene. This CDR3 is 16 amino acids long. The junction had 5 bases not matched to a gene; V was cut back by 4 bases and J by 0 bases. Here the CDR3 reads CASSGRQGSNTGELFF. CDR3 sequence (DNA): TGTGCCAGCAGTGGAAGACAGGGCTCGAACACCGGGGAGCTGTTTTTT.

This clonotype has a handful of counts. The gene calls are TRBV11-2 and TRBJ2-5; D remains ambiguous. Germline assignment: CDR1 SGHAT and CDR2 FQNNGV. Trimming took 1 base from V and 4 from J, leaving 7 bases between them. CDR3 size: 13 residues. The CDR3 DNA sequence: TGTGCCAGCAGCTTAGCCAGCTCAGAGACCCAGTACTTC. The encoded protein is CASSLASSETQYF.

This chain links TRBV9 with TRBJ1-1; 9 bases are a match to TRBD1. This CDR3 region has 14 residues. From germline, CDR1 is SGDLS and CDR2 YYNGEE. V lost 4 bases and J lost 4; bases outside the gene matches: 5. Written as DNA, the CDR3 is TGTGCCAGCAGCCACAGGGGGCGAAGCACTGAAGCTTTCTTT. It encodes CASSHRGRSTEAFF.

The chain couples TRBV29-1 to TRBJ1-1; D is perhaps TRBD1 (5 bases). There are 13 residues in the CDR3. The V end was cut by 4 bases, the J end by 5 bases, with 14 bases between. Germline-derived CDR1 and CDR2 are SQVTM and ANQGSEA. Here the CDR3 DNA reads TGCAGCGTTGGCCCAGGGAAAAGGACTGAAGCTTTCTTT. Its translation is CSVGPGKRTEAFF.

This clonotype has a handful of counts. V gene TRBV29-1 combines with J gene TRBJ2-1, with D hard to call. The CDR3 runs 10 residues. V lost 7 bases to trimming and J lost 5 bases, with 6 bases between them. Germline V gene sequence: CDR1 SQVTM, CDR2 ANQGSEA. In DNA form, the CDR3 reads TGCAGCGCCGCCCACAATGAGCAGTTCTTC. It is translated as CSAAHNEQFF.

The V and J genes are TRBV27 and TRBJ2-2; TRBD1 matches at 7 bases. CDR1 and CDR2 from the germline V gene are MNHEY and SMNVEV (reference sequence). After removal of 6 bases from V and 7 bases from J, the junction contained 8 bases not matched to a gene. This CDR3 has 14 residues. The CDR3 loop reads CASRPSGGSGELFF. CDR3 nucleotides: TGTGCCAGCAGACCGTCAGGGGGTAGCGGGGAGCTGTTTTTT.

CDR3 loop: CASSQTSDEQFF. For the CDR3, the DNA is TGCGCCAGCAGCCAGACTAGCGATGAGCAGTTCTTC. This rearrangement joins TRBV4-1 to TRBJ2-1, with 8 bases fitting TRBD2. The CDR3 is 12 amino acids. J lost 8 bases, V lost 3 bases, and 0 bases had no gene match. Germline V gene lookup returns CDR1 MGHRA and CDR2 YSYEKL.

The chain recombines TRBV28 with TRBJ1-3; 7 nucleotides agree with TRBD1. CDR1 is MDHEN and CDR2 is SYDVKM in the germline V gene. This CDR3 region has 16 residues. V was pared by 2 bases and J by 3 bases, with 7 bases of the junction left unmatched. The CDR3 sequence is CASSLKEGAIGNTIYF. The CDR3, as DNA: TGTGCCAGCAGTTTAAAGGAGGGGGCTATTGGAAACACCATATATTTT.

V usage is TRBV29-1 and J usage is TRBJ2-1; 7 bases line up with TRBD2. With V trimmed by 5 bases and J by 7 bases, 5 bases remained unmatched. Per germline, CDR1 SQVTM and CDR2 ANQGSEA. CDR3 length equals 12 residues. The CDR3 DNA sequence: TGCAGCGTTCGCGGGAGTGTAAATGAGCAGTTCTTC. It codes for CSVRGSVNEQFF.

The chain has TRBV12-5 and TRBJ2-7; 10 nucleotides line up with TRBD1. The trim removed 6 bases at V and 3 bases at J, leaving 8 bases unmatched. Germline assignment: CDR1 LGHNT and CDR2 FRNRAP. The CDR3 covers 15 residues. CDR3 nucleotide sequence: TGTGCTAGTGGCTACCAGGGACAGGGGAACTACGAGCAGTACTTC. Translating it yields CASGYQGQGNYEQYF.

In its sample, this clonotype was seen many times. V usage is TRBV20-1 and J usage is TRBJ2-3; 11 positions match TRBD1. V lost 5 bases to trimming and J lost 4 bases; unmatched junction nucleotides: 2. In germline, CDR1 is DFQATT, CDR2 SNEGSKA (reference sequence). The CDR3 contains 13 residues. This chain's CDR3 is CSARDRGADTQYF. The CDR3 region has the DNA TGCAGTGCTCGGGACAGGGGGGCAGATACGCAGTATTTT.

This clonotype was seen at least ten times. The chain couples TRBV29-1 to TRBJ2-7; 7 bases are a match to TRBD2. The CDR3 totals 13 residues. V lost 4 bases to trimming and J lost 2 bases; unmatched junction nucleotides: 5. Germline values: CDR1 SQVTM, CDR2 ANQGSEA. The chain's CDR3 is CSVAGLFTYEQYF. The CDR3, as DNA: TGCAGCGTTGCGGGACTATTTACCTACGAGCAGTACTTC.

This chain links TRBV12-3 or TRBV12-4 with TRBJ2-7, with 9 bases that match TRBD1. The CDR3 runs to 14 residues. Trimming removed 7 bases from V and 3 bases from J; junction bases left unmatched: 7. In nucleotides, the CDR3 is TGTGCCAGCAACCTGAGGGGACAGGGCTACGAGCAGTACTTC. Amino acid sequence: CASNLRGQGYEQYF.

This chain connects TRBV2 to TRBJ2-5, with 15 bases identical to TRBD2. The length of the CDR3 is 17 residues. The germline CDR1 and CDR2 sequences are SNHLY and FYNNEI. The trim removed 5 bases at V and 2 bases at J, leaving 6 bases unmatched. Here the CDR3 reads CASSPQGLAGGQETQYF. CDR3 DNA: TGTGCCAGCAGTCCACAGGGACTAGCGGGAGGACAAGAGACCCAGTACTTC.

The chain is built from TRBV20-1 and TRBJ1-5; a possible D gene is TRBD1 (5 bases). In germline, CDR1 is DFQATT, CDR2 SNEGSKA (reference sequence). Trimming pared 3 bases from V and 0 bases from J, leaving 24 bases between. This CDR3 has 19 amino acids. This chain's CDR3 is CSASRFSPGRSYSNQPQHF. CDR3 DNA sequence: TGCAGTGCTAGTCGATTTTCTCCGGGACGTAGTTATAGCAATCAGCCCCAGCATTTT.

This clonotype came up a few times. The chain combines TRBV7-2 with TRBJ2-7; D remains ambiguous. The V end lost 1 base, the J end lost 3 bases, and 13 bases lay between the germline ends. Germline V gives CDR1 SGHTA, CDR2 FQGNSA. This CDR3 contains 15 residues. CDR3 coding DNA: TGTGCCAGCAGCTTAGGAACCAACGGTGACTACGAGCAGTACTTC. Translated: CASSLGTNGDYEQYF.

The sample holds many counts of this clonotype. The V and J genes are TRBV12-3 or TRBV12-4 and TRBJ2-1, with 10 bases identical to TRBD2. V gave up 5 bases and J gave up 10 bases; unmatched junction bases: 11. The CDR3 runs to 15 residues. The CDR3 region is CASSRTSGSRREQFF. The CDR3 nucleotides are TGTGCCAGCAGTAGGACTAGCGGCTCAAGGCGGGAGCAGTTCTTC.

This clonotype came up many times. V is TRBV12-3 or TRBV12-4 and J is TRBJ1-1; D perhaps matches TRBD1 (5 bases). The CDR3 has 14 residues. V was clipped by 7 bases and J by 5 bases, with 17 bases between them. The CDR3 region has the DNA TGTGCCAGCACGCCATGGGGACCGAAGACTGAAGCTTTCTTT. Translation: CASTPWGPKTEAFF.

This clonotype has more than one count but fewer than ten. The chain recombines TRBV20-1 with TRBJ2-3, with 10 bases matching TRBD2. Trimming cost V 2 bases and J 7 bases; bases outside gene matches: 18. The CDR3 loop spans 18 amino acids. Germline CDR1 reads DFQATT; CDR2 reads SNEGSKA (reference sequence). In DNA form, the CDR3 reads TGCAGTGCTAGAAACTGGGAGCGGGAGGGGCTCGGGAAGTATACGCAGTATTTT. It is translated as CSARNWEREGLGKYTQYF.

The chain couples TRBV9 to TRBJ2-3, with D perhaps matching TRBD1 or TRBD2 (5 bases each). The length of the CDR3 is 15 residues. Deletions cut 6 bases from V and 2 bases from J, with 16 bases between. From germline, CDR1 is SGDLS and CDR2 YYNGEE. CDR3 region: CASTHSGTDTDTQYF. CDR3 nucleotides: TGTGCCAGCACCCACTCCGGGACGGACACAGATACGCAGTATTTT.